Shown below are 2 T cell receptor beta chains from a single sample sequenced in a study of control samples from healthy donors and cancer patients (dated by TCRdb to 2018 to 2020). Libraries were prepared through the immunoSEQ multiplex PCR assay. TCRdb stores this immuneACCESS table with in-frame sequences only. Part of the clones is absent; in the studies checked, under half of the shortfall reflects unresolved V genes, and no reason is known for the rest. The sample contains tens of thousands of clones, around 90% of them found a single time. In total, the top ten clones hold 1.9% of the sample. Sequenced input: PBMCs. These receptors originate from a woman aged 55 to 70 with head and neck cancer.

The CDR3 DNA reads TGCGCCAGCAGCTTCTCCGGGACTAGCGGGAGAGAAGGCGGGGAGCTGTTTTTT. It translates to CASSFSGTSGREGGELFF. The chain has TRBV5-1 and TRBJ2-2; 14 bases are a match to TRBD2. Germline V CDR1 and CDR2: SGHRS, YFSETQ. J gave up 7 bases and V 2 bases, and 10 bases lay outside the gene matches. This CDR3 is 18 amino acids long.

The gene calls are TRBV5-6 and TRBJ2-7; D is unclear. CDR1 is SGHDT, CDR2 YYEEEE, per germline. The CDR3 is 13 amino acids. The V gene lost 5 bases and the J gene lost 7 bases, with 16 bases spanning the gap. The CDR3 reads CASSIGALGEQYF. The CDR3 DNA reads TGTGCCAGCAGTATAGGCGCCTTAGGTGAGCAGTACTTC.